This T cell receptor beta chain was observed in a study of T cells in Graves' hyperthyroidism and ophthalmopathy. Regions amplified from RNA transcripts were the TCR beta CDR3 regions. First-round RT-PCR targeting the TCR CDR3 was performed with the HTBI primer set. From the multiplex PCR reads, TCRdb called clonotypes with MiXCR, one entry per CDR3 protein. The sample carries 300,000 to 350,000 distinct CDR3 sequences, 15% to 20% recorded once. Findings of the study overall: Model-based prediction identified ophthalmopathy a median roughly six months prior to its onset.

This clonotype was found a few times. The target antigen is unknown. The conserved final phenylalanine or tryptophan is absent from the CDR3, which likely points to a read error. For Graves' hyperthyroidism to be stable, ophthalmopathy could not progress within 18 months. Diagnosis relied on clinical symptoms, serum thyroxine and TRAb, thyroid ultrasound and orbital computed tomography. The V and J ends lost 2 bases and 4 bases respectively, with 14 bases between them. The CDR3 runs 15 residues. Germline-derived CDR1 and CDR2 are MNHEY and SMNVEV (reference sequence). The sample comprised blood. The source is a woman in her forties or fifties with Graves' hyperthyroidism. The V call is TRBV27, the J call TRBJ2-5; tentative D call: TRBD1 (5 bases). CDR3 region: CASSLKGVWGETQYS. DNA for the CDR3: TGTGCCAGCAGTTTAAAAGGGGTGTGGGGAGAGACCCAGTACTCC.